This T cell receptor beta chain is from a study of shared clonotypes between healthy human individuals. Points from the study as a whole: Tissue TCR repertoires likely differ from these blood-only repertoires.

Profiled with immunoSEQ multiplex PCR; TCRdb holds only in-frame clones, not every one. This sample has about 2 million clones; roughly 95% occur once, and the top ten carry 0.1% to 0.15%. A word on this clone: The target antigen is unknown.

The receptor was isolated from a man between 18 and 29 years old in good health. Specimen: naive CD4+ T cells sorted from blood. Subset reported: CD45RA+ positively selected.

The CDR3 region is CASSLGEGLGLSDEQYF. CDR3 DNA: TGTGCCAGCAGCTTAGGGGAGGGGCTGGGGCTGTCGGACGAGCAGTACTTC. The chain combines TRBV7-9 with TRBJ2-7; TRBD2 matches 7 bases. The V gene's germline CDR1 is SEHNR and CDR2 FQNEAQ (reference sequence). V was pared by 1 base and J by 5 bases, with 14 bases of the junction left unmatched. This CDR3 is built from 17 residues.